The 20 T cell receptor beta chains reported below all come from one sample, sequenced in a study of T cells in localized non-small cell lung cancer. Clones were sequenced by immunoSEQ multiplex PCR, and TCRdb holds only the in-frame ones, with some missing. This sample yields under 3,500 clones, of which less than 25% are seen a single time; approximately 15% belongs to the top ten. Source: lung tumor tissue, taken before any cancer treatment. These receptors were obtained from a woman between 40 and 69 years old with stage I lung adenocarcinoma.

This clone was counted a few times. The chain links TRBV11-3 to TRBJ1-6, with TRBD1 as a possible D gene (6 bases). The germline CDR1 and CDR2 sequences are SGHNT and YENEEA. Trimming shortened V by 3 bases and J by 2 bases, and 11 bases separated the two germline ends. The CDR3 loop spans 16 amino acids. DNA of the CDR3: TGTGCCAGCAGCTTGGAGTCAGGGGCCTATAATTCACCCCTCCACTTT. This codes for CASSLESGAYNSPLHF.

The rearrangement links TRBV18 to TRBJ2-5, with D maybe TRBD2 (6 bases). The germline V gene has CDR1 KGHSH and CDR2 LQKENI. This CDR3 comprises 15 residues. The V gene lost 6 bases and the J gene lost 2 bases, with 16 bases spanning the gap. The DNA for the CDR3 is TGTGCCAGCTCCCCCCTCTCCGCGGGACAAGAGACCCAGTACTTC. It yields the protein CASSPLSAGQETQYF.

The rearrangement joins TRBV12-5 to TRBJ1-1; D is unclear. CDR1 is LGHNT, CDR2 FRNRAP, per germline. Trimming pared 3 bases from V and 3 bases from J, leaving 5 bases between. The CDR3 has 12 amino acids. The CDR3 region has the DNA TGTGCTAGTGGTTTCGGCGACACTGAAGCTTTCTTT. This translates into CASGFGDTEAFF.

Only a few counts were recorded for this clone. V usage is TRBV11-3 and J usage is TRBJ1-1; possible D gene TRBD1, 5 bases. Between the trimmed V and J ends, which lost 3 bases and 3 bases, there was a span of 11 bases. The CDR3 is 14 amino acids. Germline V lookup: CDR1 SGHNT, CDR2 YENEEA. CDR3 DNA: TGTGCCAGCAGCTTTGAAGGGGCCCACACTGAAGCTTTCTTT. Protein product: CASSFEGAHTEAFF.

This clone turned up a few times. V gene TRBV6-8 combines with J gene TRBJ1-2; D is perhaps TRBD1 (5 bases). The CDR3 has 12 residues. The V gene lost 4 bases and the J gene lost 12 bases, with 15 bases spanning the gap. From germline, CDR1 is MNHGY and CDR2 SAAAGT. For the CDR3, the DNA is TGTGCCAGCAGTTGGGACGGGGATTTCAACACCTTC. Protein sequence: CASSWDGDFNTF.

Sample share makes this clone medium-sized. The chain has TRBV11-3 and TRBJ1-1; D call uncertain. Deletions cut 5 bases from V and 3 bases from J, with 16 bases between. The CDR3 is 15 amino acids. Germline loops: CDR1 SGHNT, CDR2 YENEEA. The CDR3 reads CASSPEHWSDTEAFF. CDR3 DNA: TGTGCCAGCAGCCCCGAACACTGGTCCGACACTGAAGCTTTCTTT. The full variable domain, completed using reference TRBV11-3 and TRBJ1-1, is EAGVVQSPRYKIIEKKQPVAFWCNPISGHNTLYWYLQNLGQGPELLIRYENEEAVDDSQLPKDRFSAERLKGVDSTLKIQPAELGDSAVYLCASSPEHWSDTEAFFGQGTRLTVV.

A few counts support this clone. The chain is built from TRBV9 and TRBJ2-5, with TRBD2 matching 9 bases. The V segment lost 4 bases and the J segment 3 bases; nucleotides outside the gene matches: 10. There are 16 residues in the CDR3. CDR1 SGDLS and CDR2 YYNGEE come from the germline V gene. The CDR3 reads CASSSERLADKETQYF. CDR3 nucleotide sequence: TGTGCCAGCAGCTCCGAAAGACTAGCGGATAAAGAGACCCAGTACTTC.

In this sample, this clone turned up a few times. V gene TRBV11-3 combines with J gene TRBJ1-6; D unresolved. V was clipped by 3 bases and J by 7 bases, with 13 bases between them. The V gene's germline CDR1 is SGHNT and CDR2 YENEEA. The CDR3 runs 15 residues. The DNA for the CDR3 is TGTGCCAGCAGCTTGGCGGCGTCGCGGAATTCACCCCTCCACTTT. Translating it yields CASSLAASRNSPLHF.

The CDR3 spells CASRSDRAYSNQPQHF. Written as DNA, the CDR3 is TGTGCCAGCCGTTCGGACAGGGCGTATAGCAATCAGCCCCAGCATTTT. The chain is built from TRBV9 and TRBJ1-5, with 8 nucleotides matching TRBD1. J was trimmed by 0 bases and V by 7 bases; bases with no gene match: 9. CDR1 SGDLS and CDR2 YYNGEE come from the germline V gene. CDR3 size: 16 residues.

This sequence joins TRBV28 and TRBJ1-2; no firm D call. The CDR3 is 17 residues long. CDR1 and CDR2 (germline): MDHEN, SYDVKM. V gave up 4 bases and J gave up 8 bases, with 26 bases separating them. The CDR3 reads CASSSEDAVATTGGYTF. CDR3 DNA: TGTGCCAGCAGTTCAGAAGACGCGGTCGCGACCACGGGGGGCTACACCTTC.

By frequency in the sample, this clone is medium-sized. This chain links TRBV11-3 with TRBJ1-5; 7 nucleotides match TRBD1. Germline V lookup: CDR1 SGHNT, CDR2 YENEEA. The CDR3 consists of 14 residues. Germline trimming cut 5 bases from V and 7 bases from J; bases unmatched to any gene: 8. As DNA, the CDR3 is TGTGCCAGCAGCCAATCGACAGGGACCCAGCCCCAGCATTTT. Translation: CASSQSTGTQPQHF.

This clone was found a few times. V gene TRBV11-3 combines with J gene TRBJ2-1, with TRBD1 matching 7 bases. Germline-derived CDR1 and CDR2 are SGHNT and YENEEA. The CDR3 is 15 residues long. V was clipped by 5 bases and J by 9 bases; unmatched bases: 13. As DNA, the CDR3 is TGTGCCAGCAGCCCAACAGGGGCCCTTATCGGTGAGCAGTTCTTC. Amino acids: CASSPTGALIGEQFF. The variable domain in full, with the rest retrieved from reference TRBV11-3 and TRBJ2-1, is EAGVVQSPRYKIIEKKQPVAFWCNPISGHNTLYWYLQNLGQGPELLIRYENEEAVDDSQLPKDRFSAERLKGVDSTLKIQPAELGDSAVYLCASSPTGALIGEQFFGPGTRLTVL.

This clone is classed as medium-sized. The V gene is TRBV9, the J gene TRBJ2-7; D gene unclear. Trimming took 4 bases from V and 3 from J, leaving 11 bases between them. Germline V gives CDR1 SGDLS, CDR2 YYNGEE. The CDR3 consists of 13 residues. CDR3 sequence (DNA): TGTGCCAGCAGCTACAATGACGGCTACGAGCAGTACTTC. It is translated as CASSYNDGYEQYF.

This clone rates as medium-sized (0.01 to 0.1%). The J gene is TRBJ1-5, the V gene TRBV4-1; TRBD1 matches at 11 bases. Germline CDR1 is MGHRA and CDR2 is YSYEKL. CDR3 size: 15 residues. V shed 1 base and J 8 bases; nucleotides not matched to a gene: 4. The CDR3 DNA reads as TGCGCCAGCAGCCAAGTAAGGACAGGGGGCAAGCCCCAGCATTTT. Amino acids: CASSQVRTGGKPQHF.

The chain combines TRBV19 with TRBJ2-3; TRBD1 matches 7 bases. The junction had 10 bases not matched to a gene; V was cut back by 3 bases and J by 1 base. Germline CDR1 LNHDA, CDR2 SQIVND (reference sequence). This CDR3 is built from 17 residues. The CDR3 reads CASSIRTGPTRTDTQYF. CDR3 in DNA: TGTGCCAGTAGTATCCGGACAGGACCTACGCGCACAGATACGCAGTATTTT.

The chain employs TRBV4-1 and TRBJ2-1, with D possibly matching TRBD1 (5 bases). Germline V gene lookup returns CDR1 MGHRA and CDR2 YSYEKL. V gave up 0 bases and J gave up 7 bases, with 7 bases separating them. CDR3 size: 13 residues. In DNA form, the CDR3 reads TGCGCCAGCAGCCAAGAAGGGGATAATGAGCAGTTCTTC. This translates into CASSQEGDNEQFF.

This clone showed up just a few times. The chain combines TRBV6-8 with TRBJ2-7; either TRBD1 or TRBD2 may fit D (5 bases each). The V end was cut by 7 bases, the J end by 0 bases, with 16 bases between. This CDR3 comprises 15 residues. Germline CDR1 reads MNHGY; CDR2 reads SAAAGT. The DNA of the CDR3 is TGTGCCAGCACCAAACTCCGGGACGACTCCTACGAGCAGTACTTC. Protein: CASTKLRDDSYEQYF.

The table lists this clone with a few counts. This chain connects TRBV11-3 to TRBJ1-4; D unclear. V lost 8 bases, J lost 8 bases, and 18 bases lay in between. Germline CDR1 SGHNT, CDR2 YENEEA. The CDR3 runs to 14 residues. In DNA form, the CDR3 reads TGTGCCAGCGGCGTGGACCTTTTTAGGGAAAAACTGTTTTTT. Translated, it gives CASGVDLFREKLFF.

This chain links TRBV18 with TRBJ2-7; 12 nucleotides line up with TRBD1. The germline V gene has CDR1 KGHSH and CDR2 LQKENI. The ends lost 3 bases at V and 5 bases at J; junction bases unmatched: 2. The CDR3 loop spans 14 amino acids. This CDR3 is CASSPGTGGHEQYF. The CDR3 nucleotides are TGTGCCAGCTCACCCGGGACAGGGGGCCACGAGCAGTACTTC.

There are a few counts of this clone. The V call is TRBV28, the J call TRBJ1-5, with TRBD1 matching 7 bases. The CDR3 loop spans 14 amino acids. With 6 bases clipped from V and 5 bases from J, the junction kept 7 bases outside the gene matches. Germline V lookup: CDR1 MDHEN, CDR2 SYDVKM. The CDR3 nucleotides read TGTGCCAGCAGGACGACGACAGGGTATCAGCCCCAGCATTTT. This translates into CASRTTTGYQPQHF.